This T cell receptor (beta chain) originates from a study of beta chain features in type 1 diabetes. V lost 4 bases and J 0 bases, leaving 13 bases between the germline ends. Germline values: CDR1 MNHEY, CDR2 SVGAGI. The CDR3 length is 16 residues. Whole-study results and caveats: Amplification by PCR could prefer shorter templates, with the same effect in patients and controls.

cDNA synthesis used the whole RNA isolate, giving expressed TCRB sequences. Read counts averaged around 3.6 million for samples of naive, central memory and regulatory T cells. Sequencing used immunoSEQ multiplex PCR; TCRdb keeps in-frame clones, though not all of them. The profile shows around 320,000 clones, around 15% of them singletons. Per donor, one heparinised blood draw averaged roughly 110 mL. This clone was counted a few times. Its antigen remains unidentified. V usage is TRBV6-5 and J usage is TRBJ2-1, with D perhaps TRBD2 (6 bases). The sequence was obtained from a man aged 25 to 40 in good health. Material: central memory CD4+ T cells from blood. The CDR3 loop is CASSSSWRGSYNEQFF. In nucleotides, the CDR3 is TGTGCCAGCAGTTCGAGTTGGCGGGGCTCCTACAATGAGCAGTTCTTC.